A selection of T cell receptor beta chains follows, all from one sample in a study of CD8 T cells in Susac syndrome. Each CDR3 protein gets one entry after TCRdb re-called the immunoSEQ multiplex PCR reads with MiXCR. The sample gives about 180,000 distinct CDR3 sequences, approximately 95% of which show up once; 0.093% is in the top ten. Sequenced input: CD4+ T cells from PBMCs. These TCRs come from a human donor with multiple sclerosis. The CDR3 runs from the conserved cysteine through the conserved F or W. The D gene is left open where the match is weak. Rows give clone size only sometimes, using once, few, many, or a class for an expanded clone.

j_gene | v_gene | abundance | d_gene | CDR3nt | CDR3aa
TRBJ2-1 | TRBV30 | - | - | TGTGCCTGGACTGCGTGGGAGAAGCAGTTCTTC | CAWTAWEKQFF
TRBJ1-1 | TRBV30 | once | - | TGTGCCGGGACCGGGACCCTGAACACTGAAGCTTTCTTT | CAGTGTLNTEAFF
TRBJ2-3 | TRBV20-1 | - | TRBD2 | TGCAGTGCTAGAACTAGCGGGGGCACAGATACGCAGTATTTT | CSARTSGGTDTQYF
TRBJ2-3 | TRBV11-2 | few | - | TGTGCCAGCAGCTTGGCAGCTACAGATACGCAGTATTTT | CASSLAATDTQYF
TRBJ2-1 | TRBV12-3/TRBV12-4 | - | - | TGTGCCAGCAGCCAATTCTGGGGGCTGAACAATGAGCAGTTCTTC | CASSQFWGLNNEQFF
TRBJ2-7 | TRBV12-3/TRBV12-4 | - | - | TGTGCCAGCAGTTTAGTTGGGGGTGTGGGTTCCGAGCAGTACTTC | CASSLVGGVGSEQYF
TRBJ2-7 | TRBV15 | - | - | TGTGCCACCAGCAGAGACAGGGAGGCAACCTACGAGCAGTACTTC | CATSRDREATYEQYF
TRBJ2-5 | TRBV2 | - | - | TGTGCCAGCAGGAATACAGGGTTGGAGACCCAGTACTTC | CASRNTGLETQYF
TRBJ2-5 | TRBV29-1 | - | - | TGCAGCGTGTTAAAGGGGATGGAGACCCAGTACTTC | CSVLKGMETQYF
TRBJ1-5 | TRBV5-6 | - | - | TGTGCCAGCAGCCGGGGGCAGTATCAGCCCCAGCATTTT | CASSRGQYQPQHF
TRBJ2-1 | TRBV19 | once | - | TGTGCCAGTAGTATGGGCCCAGGATACAATGAGCAGTTCTTC | CASSMGPGYNEQFF
TRBJ1-2 | TRBV29-1 | - | - | TGCAGCGTTGCAGGGAGGAGTCCTAACTATGGCTACACCTTC | CSVAGRSPNYGYTF
TRBJ1-2 | TRBV4-3 | - | TRBD1 | TGCGCCAGCAGCCAAGATCTAACAGGGGCGGACTATGGCTACACCTTC | CASSQDLTGADYGYTF
TRBJ2-1 | TRBV7-7 | - | TRBD2 | TGTGCTAGCAGCTTAGTCCCGACTAGCGTCAATGAGCAGTTCTTC | CASSLVPTSVNEQFF
TRBJ1-4 | TRBV7-9 | - | TRBD1 | TGTGCCAGCAGCTCCGGACAGGCCGTTGGTGAAAAACTGTTTTTT | CASSSGQAVGEKLFF
TRBJ2-3 | TRBV4-3 | - | - | TGCGCCAGCAGCTCCAACACTGGTCCAGATACGCAGTATTTT | CASSSNTGPDTQYF
TRBJ2-2 | TRBV6-2/TRBV6-3 | - | TRBD1 | TGTGCCAGCAAATCCTGGACAGGGAACACCGGGGAGCTGTTTTTT | CASKSWTGNTGELFF
TRBJ1-4 | TRBV29-1 | - | - | TGCAGCGTTGCTGGGGGTGGAGAAAAACTGTTTTTT | CSVAGGGEKLFF
TRBJ2-7 | TRBV2 | - | TRBD1 | TGTGCCAGCAGGATTGACAGGGGGAACGAGCAGTACTTC | CASRIDRGNEQYF
TRBJ1-1 | TRBV21-1 | - | - | TGTGCCAGCAGCATCGACCGAGACCAAAAAGCTTTCTTT | CASSIDRDQKAFF
TRBJ1-2 | TRBV9 | - | - | TGTGCCAGCAGCGTAATAGGGGGGTCTTATGGCTACACCTTC | CASSVIGGSYGYTF
TRBJ2-3 | TRBV18 | - | TRBD1 | TGTGCCAGCTCACCAACGCCGGGACAGAAGTATACGCAGTATTTT | CASSPTPGQKYTQYF
TRBJ2-1 | TRBV9 | - | - | TGTGCCAGCAGCGGTAACCCCTTTACGCCCAATGAGCAGTTCTTC | CASSGNPFTPNEQFF
TRBJ2-3 | TRBV4-3 | - | TRBD2 | TGCGCCAGCAGCCAAGAGGGACTAGCGGGGGCAGCAGATACGCAGTATTTT | CASSQEGLAGAADTQYF
TRBJ2-7 | TRBV3-1 | once | - | TGTGCCAGCAGCCAATACAGGAATAGCTACGAGCAGTACTTC | CASSQYRNSYEQYF
TRBJ2-7 | TRBV12-3/TRBV12-4 | - | TRBD1 | TGTGCCAGCAGTTCGGACAGGGACGAGCAGTACTTC | CASSSDRDEQYF
TRBJ1-2 | TRBV2 | - | - | TGTGCCAGCAGTGGGGCAGGGGCTGGCTATGGCTACACCTTC | CASSGAGAGYGYTF
TRBJ1-6 | TRBV3-1 | - | - | TGTGCCAGCAGTAAAAGACAGATTAATTCACCCCTCCACTTT | CASSKRQINSPLHF